This T cell receptor (beta chain) was recovered during a study of OX40 agonist ivuxolimab in advanced cancers. Comment on this clone: Its cognate antigen is unknown.

TCRdb keeps only in-frame clones here, not all; method: immunoSEQ multiplex PCR. The profile shows 75,000 to 80,000 clones, roughly 80% of them singletons. This CDR3 is 14 amino acids long. V was trimmed by 1 base and J by 11 bases, leaving 17 bases between them. Germline V CDR1 and CDR2: LGHNA, YSLEER. General study findings and limits: The mean number of expanded clones was higher in CD8+ T cells than in CD4+. Expanded peripheral T-cell antigen specificity went undetermined.

Sequencing used CD4+ or CD8+ T cells sorted from blood, obtained in a trial of the OX40 agonist ivuxolimab. This receptor was taken from an adult with an advanced solid tumor such as melanoma, head and neck, liver or kidney cancer. This sequence joins TRBV4-3 and TRBJ1-2; a weak D match, TRBD1 (5 bases). CDR3 sequence reads: CASSQVGGTVRYTF. DNA for the CDR3: TGCGCCAGCAGCCAAGTAGGTGGGACGGTGAGATACACCTTC.